This T cell receptor beta chain was found in a study of molecular identifiers for immune sequencing clone quantification. Across the study: Five portions were made in replicates from RNA of approximately 22,000 or 94,000 naive CD8 cells, and four underwent sequencing.

TCRdb reprocessed the PCR reads via MiXCR and lists one record per CDR3 protein. Of roughly 40,000 distinct CDR3 sequences listed, approximately 18% are singletons. Study-level findings and limits: Clones exceeding 20 RNA copies carried over 98% of effector molecules but under 1% of naive-cell molecules. Spiked Jurkat TCR RNA equivalent to one cell was reportedly detectable in about a million naive cells.

V trimming: 6 bases; J trimming: 3 bases; junction bases outside the gene matches: 11. From germline, CDR1 is MNHEY and CDR2 SVGAGI. This CDR3 spans 16 amino acids. Points on this clonotype: Its cognate antigen is unknown. A much larger clone differs from this one at a single base, so this may be a read error.

This chain uses TRBV6-5 with TRBJ2-3, with 8 bases matching TRBD1. Sequencing was performed on naive CD8+ T cells from blood, with Jurkat cell RNA spiked in. The subset denotes: FACS-sorted CD8+CD4-CCR7+CD45RA+ naive T cells. The source of this sequence is a human donor in good health. Some libraries in this study had Jurkat cell RNA spiked in. The CDR3 region has the DNA TGTGCCAGCAGGCGAGGGTCAGGGGGCGCAACAGATACGCAGTATTTT. This gives the protein CASRRGSGGATDTQYF.